This TCR beta chain was documented in a study of blood T cells in healthy people across ages. A J-beta primer mix and a sample-barcoded 5' primer were used in a second PCR of roughly 7 to 12 cycles. Each cDNA molecule was tagged by a template-switch adaptor with 12 random nucleotides. Via MiXCR, TCRdb re-called the 5' RACE reads, giving one row per CDR3 protein. This table holds 600,000 to 900,000 distinct CDR3 sequences, 20% to 30% found once. With regard to this clonotype: The antigen is undetermined.

Study results and caveats: Compared with aged donors, long-lived donors showed fewer expanded clones, suggesting selection.

The CDR3 runs to 15 residues. V gave up 6 bases and J gave up 2 bases, with 15 bases separating them. Another study also made use of these data, one on T cells of mothers and their children. Turning to that study: Over 9.5 million reads per mother and roughly 3 million per child were obtained. Not a single persistent microchimeric T cell clone was detected.

The rearrangement joins TRBV12-3 or TRBV12-4 to TRBJ2-3, with a possible D match to TRBD2 (6 bases). The sequence came from a boy younger than 18 in good health. Sequenced: blood. CDR3 sequence: CASSPTRIYTDTQYF. CDR3 bases: TGTGCCAGCAGCCCGACTAGGATCTACACAGATACGCAGTATTTT.